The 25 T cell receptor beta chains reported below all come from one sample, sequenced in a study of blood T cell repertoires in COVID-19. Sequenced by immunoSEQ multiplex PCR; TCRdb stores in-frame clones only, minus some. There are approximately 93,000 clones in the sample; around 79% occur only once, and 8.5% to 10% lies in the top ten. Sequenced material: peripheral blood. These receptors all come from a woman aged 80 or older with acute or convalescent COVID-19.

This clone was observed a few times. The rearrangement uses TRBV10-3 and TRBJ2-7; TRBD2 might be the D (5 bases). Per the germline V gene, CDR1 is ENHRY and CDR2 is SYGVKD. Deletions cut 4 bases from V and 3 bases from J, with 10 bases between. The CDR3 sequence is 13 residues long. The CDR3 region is CAISAGGGYEQYF. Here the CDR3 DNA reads TGTGCCATCAGTGCGGGTGGAGGCTACGAGCAGTACTTC.

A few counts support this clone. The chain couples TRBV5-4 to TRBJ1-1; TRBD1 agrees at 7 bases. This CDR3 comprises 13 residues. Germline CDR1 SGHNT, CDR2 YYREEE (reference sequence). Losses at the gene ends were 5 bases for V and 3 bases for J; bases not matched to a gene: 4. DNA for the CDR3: TGTGCCAGCAGTTCTCAGGGGGACACTGAAGCTTTCTTT. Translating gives CASSSQGDTEAFF.

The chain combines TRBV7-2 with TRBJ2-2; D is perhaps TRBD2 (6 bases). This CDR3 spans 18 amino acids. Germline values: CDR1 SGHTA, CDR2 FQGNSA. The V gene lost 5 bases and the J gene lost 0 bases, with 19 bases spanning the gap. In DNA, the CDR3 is TGTGCCAGCAGCCGGGCCTATGGCTCGGGGGCGAACACCGGGGAGCTGTTTTTT. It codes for CASSRAYGSGANTGELFF.

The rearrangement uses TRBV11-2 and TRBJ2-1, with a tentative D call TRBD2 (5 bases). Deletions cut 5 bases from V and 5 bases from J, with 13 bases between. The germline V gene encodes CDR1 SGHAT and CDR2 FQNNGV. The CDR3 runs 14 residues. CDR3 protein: CASSPVIANNEQFF. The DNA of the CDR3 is TGTGCCAGCAGCCCGGTAATAGCGAACAATGAGCAGTTCTTC.

In nucleotides, the CDR3 is TGTGCCAGCAGCGGTTCGGACAGGGGGACGAGAACTGAAGCTTTCTTT. Protein: CASSGSDRGTRTEAFF. The chain employs TRBV7-2 and TRBJ1-1; 10 positions match TRBD1. The germline gives CDR1 SGHTA, CDR2 FQGNSA. V was clipped by 5 bases and J by 5 bases; unmatched bases: 11. The CDR3 totals 16 residues.

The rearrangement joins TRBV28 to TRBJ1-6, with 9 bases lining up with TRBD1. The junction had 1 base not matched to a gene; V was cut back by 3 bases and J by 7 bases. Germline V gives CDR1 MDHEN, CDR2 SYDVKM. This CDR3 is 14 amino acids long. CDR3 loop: CASSFGQGNSPLHF. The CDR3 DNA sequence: TGTGCCAGCAGTTTTGGACAGGGGAATTCACCCCTCCACTTT.

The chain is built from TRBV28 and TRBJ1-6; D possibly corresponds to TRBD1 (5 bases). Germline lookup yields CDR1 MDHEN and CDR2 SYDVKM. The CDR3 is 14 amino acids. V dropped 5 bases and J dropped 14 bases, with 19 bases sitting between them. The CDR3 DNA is TGTGCCAGCAGTCCGCCTCTGCCGGCAGGGACCCTCCACTTT. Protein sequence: CASSPPLPAGTLHF.

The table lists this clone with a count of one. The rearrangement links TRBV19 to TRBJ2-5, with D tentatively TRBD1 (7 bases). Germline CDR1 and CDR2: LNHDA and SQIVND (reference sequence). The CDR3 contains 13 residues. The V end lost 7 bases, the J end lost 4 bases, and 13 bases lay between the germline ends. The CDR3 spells CASKRQGGETQYF. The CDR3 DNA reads TGTGCCAGTAAACGACAGGGAGGAGAGACCCAGTACTTC.

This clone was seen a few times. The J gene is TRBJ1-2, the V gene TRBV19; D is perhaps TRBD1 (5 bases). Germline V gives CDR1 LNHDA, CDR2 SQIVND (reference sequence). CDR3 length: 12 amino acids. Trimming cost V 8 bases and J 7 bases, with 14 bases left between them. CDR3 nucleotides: TGTGCCAGTGCTAGGCGGGGGATTGGCTACACCTTC. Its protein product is CASARRGIGYTF.

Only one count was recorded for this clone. CDR3 nucleotide sequence: TGTGCCAGCTCCACTGGGCAGGGCTCTTACGAGCAGTACTTC. It encodes CASSTGQGSYEQYF. J is TRBJ2-7 and V is TRBV18; maybe TRBD1 (5 bases). The CDR3 has 14 residues. From germline, CDR1 is KGHSH and CDR2 LQKENI. Deletions cut 6 bases from V and 4 bases from J, with 16 bases between.

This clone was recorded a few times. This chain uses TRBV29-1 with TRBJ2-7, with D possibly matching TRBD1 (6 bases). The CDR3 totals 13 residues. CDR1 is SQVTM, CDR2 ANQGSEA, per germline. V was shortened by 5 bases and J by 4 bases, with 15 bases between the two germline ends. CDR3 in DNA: TGCAGCGTTACCGGGACATCCACTTACGAGCAGTACTTC. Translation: CSVTGTSTYEQYF.

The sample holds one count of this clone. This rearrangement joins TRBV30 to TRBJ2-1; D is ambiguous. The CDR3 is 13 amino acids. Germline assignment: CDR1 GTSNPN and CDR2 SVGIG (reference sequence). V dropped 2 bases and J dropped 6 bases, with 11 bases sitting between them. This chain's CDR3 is CAWSPTASNEQFF. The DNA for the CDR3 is TGTGCCTGGAGTCCTACAGCCTCCAATGAGCAGTTCTTC. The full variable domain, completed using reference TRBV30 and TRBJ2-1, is SQTIHQWPATLVQPVGSPLSLECTVEGTSNPNLYWYRQAAGRGLQLLFYSVGIGQISSEVPQNLSASRPQDRQFILSSKKLLLSDSGFYLCAWSPTASNEQFFGPGTRLTVL.

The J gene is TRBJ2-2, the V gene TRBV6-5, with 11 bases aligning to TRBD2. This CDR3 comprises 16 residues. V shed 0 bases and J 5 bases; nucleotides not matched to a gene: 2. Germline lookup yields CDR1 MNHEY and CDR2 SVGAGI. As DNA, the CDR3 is TGTGCCAGCAGTTACTCGGCTAGCGGGAGGACCGGGGAGCTGTTTTTT. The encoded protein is CASSYSASGRTGELFF.

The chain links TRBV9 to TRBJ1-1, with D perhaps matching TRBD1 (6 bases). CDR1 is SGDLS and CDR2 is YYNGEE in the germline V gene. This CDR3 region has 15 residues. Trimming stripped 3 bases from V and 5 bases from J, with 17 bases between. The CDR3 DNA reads TGTGCCAGCAGCGAAAGACCGGACAGTTGGACTGAAGCTTTCTTT. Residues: CASSERPDSWTEAFF.

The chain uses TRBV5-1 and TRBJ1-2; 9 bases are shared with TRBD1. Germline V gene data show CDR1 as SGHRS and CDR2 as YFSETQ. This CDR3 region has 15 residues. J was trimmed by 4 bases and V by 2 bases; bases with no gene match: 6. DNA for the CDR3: TGCGCCAGCAGCTTCCGGGACAGGGACCTCTATGGCTACACCTTC. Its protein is CASSFRDRDLYGYTF.

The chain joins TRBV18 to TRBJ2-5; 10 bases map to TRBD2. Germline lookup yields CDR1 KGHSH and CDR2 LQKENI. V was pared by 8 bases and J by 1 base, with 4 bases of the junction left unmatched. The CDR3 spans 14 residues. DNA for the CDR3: TGTGCCAGCAGTACTAGCGGGGTCCAAGAGACCCAGTACTTC. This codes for CASSTSGVQETQYF.

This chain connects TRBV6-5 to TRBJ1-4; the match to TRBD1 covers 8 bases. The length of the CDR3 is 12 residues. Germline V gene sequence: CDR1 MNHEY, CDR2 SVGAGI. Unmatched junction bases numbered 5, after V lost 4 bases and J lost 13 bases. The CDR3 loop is CASSSRGQGLFF. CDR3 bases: TGTGCCAGCAGTTCCCGAGGACAGGGACTGTTTTTT.

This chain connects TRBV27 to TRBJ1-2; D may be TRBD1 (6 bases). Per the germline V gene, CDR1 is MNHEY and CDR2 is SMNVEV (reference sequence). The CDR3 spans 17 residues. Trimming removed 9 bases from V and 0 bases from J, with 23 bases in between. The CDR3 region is CASTGFGTTKANYGYTF. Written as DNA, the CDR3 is TGTGCCAGTACAGGGTTCGGAACAACAAAAGCTAACTATGGCTACACCTTC.

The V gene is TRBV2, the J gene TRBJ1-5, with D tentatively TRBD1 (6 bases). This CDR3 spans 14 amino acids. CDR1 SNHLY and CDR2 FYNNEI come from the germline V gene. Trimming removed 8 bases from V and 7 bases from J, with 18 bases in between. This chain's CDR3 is CASRRTVSGQPQHF. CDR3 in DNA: TGTGCCAGCCGCCGGACAGTCTCTGGCCAGCCCCAGCATTTT.

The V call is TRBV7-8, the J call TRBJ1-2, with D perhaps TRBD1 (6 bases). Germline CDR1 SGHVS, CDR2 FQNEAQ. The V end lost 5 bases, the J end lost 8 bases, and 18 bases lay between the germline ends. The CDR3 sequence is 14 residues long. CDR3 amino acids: CASSRGGGLEGYTF. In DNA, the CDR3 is TGTGCCAGCAGCCGAGGCGGGGGGCTCGAGGGCTACACCTTC.

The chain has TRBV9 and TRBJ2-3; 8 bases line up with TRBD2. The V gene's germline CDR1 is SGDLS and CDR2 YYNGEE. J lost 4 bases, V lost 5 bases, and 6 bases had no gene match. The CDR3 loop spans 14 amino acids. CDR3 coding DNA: TGTGCCAGCAGTCAGACTAGCGCGGCAGATACGCAGTATTTT. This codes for CASSQTSAADTQYF.

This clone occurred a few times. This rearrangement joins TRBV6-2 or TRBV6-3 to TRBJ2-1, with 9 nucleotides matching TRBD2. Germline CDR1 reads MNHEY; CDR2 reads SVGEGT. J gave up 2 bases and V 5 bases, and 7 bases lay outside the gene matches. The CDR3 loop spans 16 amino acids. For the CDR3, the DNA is TGTGCCAGCAGTACAGGACTAGCGAGTACCTACAATGAGCAGTTCTTC. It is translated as CASSTGLASTYNEQFF.

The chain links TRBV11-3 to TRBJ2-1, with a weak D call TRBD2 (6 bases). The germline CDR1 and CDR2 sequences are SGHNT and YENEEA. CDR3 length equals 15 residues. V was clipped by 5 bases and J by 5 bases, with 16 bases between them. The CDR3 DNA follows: TGTGCCAGCAGCCTGTCCGGGAGCCACCACAATGAGCAGTTCTTC. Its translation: CASSLSGSHHNEQFF.

CDR3 nucleotides: TGTGCCAGCAGTTTGAGAGGGATCGGGCAGTACTTC. The encoded protein is CASSLRGIGQYF. The J gene is TRBJ2-7, the V gene TRBV28, with D perhaps matching TRBD2 (5 bases). V shed 3 bases and J shed 9 bases, with 12 bases lying between them. Germline CDR1 MDHEN, CDR2 SYDVKM. The CDR3 is 12 residues long.

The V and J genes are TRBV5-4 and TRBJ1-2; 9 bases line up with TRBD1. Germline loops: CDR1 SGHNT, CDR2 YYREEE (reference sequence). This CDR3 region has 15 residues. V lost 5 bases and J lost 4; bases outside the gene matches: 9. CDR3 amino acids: CASSYRGRVTYGYTF. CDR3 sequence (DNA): TGTGCCAGCAGTTACAGGGGGCGCGTCACCTATGGCTACACCTTC.